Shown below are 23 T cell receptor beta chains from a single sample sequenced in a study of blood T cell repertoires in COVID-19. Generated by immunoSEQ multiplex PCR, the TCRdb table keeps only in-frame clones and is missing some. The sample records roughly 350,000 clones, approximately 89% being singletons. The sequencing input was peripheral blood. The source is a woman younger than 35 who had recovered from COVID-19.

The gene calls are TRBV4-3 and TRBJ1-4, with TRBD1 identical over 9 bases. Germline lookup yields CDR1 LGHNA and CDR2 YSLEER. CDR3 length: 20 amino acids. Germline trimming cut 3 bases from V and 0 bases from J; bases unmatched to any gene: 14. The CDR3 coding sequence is TGCGCCAGCAGCCAGGGGCCCCCGGGACAGGGACGTGCAACTAATGAAAAACTGTTTTTT. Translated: CASSQGPPGQGRATNEKLFF.

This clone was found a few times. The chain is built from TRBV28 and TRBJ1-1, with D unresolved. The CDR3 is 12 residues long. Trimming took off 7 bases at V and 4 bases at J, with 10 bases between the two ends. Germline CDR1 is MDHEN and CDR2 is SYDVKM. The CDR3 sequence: CASITRGTEAFF. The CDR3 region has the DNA TGTGCCAGCATAACTCGGGGCACTGAAGCTTTCTTT.

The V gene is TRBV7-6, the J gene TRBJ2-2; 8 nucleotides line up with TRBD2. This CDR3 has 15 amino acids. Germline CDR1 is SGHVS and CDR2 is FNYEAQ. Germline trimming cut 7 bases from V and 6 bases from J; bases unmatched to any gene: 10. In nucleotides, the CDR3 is TGTGCCAGCAAAGAGCGGGCGGGGGGATCCGGGGAGCTGTTTTTT. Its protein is CASKERAGGSGELFF.

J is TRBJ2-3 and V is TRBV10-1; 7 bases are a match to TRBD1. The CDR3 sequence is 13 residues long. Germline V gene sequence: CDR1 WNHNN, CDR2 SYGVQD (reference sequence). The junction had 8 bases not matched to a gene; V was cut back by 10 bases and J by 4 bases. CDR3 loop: CATSRQGSDTQYF. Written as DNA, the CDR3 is TGCGCCACTTCCCGACAGGGCTCAGATACGCAGTATTTT.

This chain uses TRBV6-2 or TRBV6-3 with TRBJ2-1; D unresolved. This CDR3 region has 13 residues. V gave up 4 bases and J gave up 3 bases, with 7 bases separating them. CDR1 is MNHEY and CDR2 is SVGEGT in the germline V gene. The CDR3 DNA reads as TGTGCCAGCAGTTCTCTCCTCTACAATGAGCAGTTCTTC. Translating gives CASSSLLYNEQFF.

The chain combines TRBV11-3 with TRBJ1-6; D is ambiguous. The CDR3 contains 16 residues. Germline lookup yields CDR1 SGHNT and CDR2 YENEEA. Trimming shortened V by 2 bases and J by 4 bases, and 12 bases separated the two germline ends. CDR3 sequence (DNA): TGTGCCAGCAGCTTAAAGTCCCCAGATTATAATTCACCCCTCCACTTT. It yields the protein CASSLKSPDYNSPLHF.

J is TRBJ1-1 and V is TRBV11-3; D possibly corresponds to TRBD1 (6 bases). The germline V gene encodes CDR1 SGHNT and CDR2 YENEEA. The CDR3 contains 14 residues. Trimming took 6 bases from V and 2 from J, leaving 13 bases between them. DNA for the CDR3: TGTGCCAGCAGTCCGGGACACTCAAACACTGAAGCTTTCTTT. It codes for CASSPGHSNTEAFF.

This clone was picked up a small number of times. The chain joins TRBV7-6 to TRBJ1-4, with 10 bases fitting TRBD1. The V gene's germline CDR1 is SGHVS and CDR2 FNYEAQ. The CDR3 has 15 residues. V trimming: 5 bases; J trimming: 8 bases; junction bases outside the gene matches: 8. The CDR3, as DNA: TGTGCCAGCAGCGCCCGACAGGGGGCTGGAGAAAAACTGTTTTTT. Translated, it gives CASSARQGAGEKLFF.

CDR3 protein: CSATFFGEQFF. The CDR3 bases are TGCAGTGCTACGTTCTTCGGGGAGCAGTTCTTC. The J gene is TRBJ2-1, the V gene TRBV20-1, with no clear D. This CDR3 comprises 11 residues. The V gene lost 4 bases and the J gene lost 10 bases, with 11 bases spanning the gap. Per the germline V gene, CDR1 is DFQATT and CDR2 is SNEGSKA (reference sequence).

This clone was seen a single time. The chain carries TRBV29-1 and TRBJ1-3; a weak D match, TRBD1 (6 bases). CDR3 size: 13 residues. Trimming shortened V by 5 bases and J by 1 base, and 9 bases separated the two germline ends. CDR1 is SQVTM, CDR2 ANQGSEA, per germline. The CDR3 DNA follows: TGCAGCGTTCGCACAGGGTCTGGAAACACCATATATTTT. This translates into CSVRTGSGNTIYF.

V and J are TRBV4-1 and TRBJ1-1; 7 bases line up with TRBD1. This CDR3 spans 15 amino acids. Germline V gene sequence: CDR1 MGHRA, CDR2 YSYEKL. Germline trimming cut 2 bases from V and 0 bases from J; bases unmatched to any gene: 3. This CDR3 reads CASSQLTGLNTEAFF. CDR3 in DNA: TGCGCCAGCAGCCAATTGACAGGGTTGAACACTGAAGCTTTCTTT.

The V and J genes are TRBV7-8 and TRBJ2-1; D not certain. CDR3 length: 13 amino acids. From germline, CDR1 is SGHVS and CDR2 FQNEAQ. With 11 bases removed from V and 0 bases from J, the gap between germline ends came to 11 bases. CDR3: CAVSRSSYNEQFF. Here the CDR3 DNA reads TGTGCCGTCTCACGTAGCTCCTACAATGAGCAGTTCTTC.

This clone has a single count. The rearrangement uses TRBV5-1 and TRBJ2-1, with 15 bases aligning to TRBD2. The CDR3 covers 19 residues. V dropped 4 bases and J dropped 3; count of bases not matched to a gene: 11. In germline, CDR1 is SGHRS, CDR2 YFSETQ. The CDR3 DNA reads TGCGCCAGCAGCCCCCGGACTAGCGGGAGGGCCAGGGGCTACAATGAGCAGTTCTTC. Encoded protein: CASSPRTSGRARGYNEQFF.

Here the CDR3 DNA reads TGTGCCAGCAGTCAGATGAACACCGGGGAGCTGTTTTTT. Translating it yields CASSQMNTGELFF. The chain joins TRBV12-3 or TRBV12-4 to TRBJ2-2; D is unresolved. The CDR3 consists of 13 residues. The V end was cut by 5 bases, the J end by 1 base, with 5 bases between.

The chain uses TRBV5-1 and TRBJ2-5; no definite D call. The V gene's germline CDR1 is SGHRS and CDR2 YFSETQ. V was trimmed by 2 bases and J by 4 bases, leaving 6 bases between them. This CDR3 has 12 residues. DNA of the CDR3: TGCGCCAGCAGCTTTCTCGGAGAGACCCAGTACTTC. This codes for CASSFLGETQYF. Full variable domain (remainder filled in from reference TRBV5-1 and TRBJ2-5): KAGVTQTPRYLIKTRGQQVTLSCSPISGHRSVSWYQQTPGQGLQFLFEYFSETQRNKGNFPGRFSGRQFSNSRSEMNVSTLELGDSALYLCASSFLGETQYFGPGTRLLVL.

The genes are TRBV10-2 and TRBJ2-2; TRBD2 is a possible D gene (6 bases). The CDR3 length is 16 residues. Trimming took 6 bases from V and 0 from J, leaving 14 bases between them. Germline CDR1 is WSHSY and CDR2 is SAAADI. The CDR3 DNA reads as TGCGCCAGCAGGGTTATAGGCGGGGCGAACACCGGGGAGCTGTTTTTT. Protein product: CASRVIGGANTGELFF.

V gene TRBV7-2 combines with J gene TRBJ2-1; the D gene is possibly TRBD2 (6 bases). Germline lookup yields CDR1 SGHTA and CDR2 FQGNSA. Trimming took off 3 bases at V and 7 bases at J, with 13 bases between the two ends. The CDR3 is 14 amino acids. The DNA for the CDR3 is TGTGCCAGCAGCTTCCGGGAGCCGGGGAATGAGCAGTTCTTC. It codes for CASSFREPGNEQFF. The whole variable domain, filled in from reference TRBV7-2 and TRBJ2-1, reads GAGVSQSPSNKVTEKGKDVELRCDPISGHTALYWYRQSLGQGLEFLIYFQGNSAPDKSGLPSDRFSAERTGGSVSTLTIQRTQQEDSAVYLCASSFREPGNEQFFGPGTRLTVL.

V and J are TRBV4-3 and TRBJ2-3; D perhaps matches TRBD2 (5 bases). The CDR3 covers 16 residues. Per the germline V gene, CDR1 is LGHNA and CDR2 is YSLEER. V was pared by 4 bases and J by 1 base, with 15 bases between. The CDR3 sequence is CASSRNGRARTDTQYF. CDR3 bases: TGCGCCAGCAGCCGAAACGGGCGGGCACGCACAGATACGCAGTATTTT.

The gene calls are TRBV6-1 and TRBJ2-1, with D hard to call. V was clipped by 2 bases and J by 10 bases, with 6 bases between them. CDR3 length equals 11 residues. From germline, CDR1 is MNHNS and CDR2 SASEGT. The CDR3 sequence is CASSEWAEQFF. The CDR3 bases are TGTGCCAGCAGTGAATGGGCGGAGCAGTTCTTC.

CDR3 sequence (DNA): TGTGCCAGCAGCCTCGAGGCGCAGGGGGCGTATTATGGCTACACCTTC. Protein: CASSLEAQGAYYGYTF. The V call is TRBV9, the J call TRBJ1-2, with 8 bases identical to TRBD1. Germline CDR1 and CDR2: SGDLS and YYNGEE. This CDR3 is built from 16 residues. J lost 5 bases, V lost 4 bases, and 13 bases had no gene match.

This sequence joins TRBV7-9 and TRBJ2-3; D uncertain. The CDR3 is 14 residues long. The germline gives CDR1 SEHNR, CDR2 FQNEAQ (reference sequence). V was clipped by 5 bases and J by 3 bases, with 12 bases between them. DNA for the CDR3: TGTGCCAGCAGCGCCCCACGCCAGACAGATACGCAGTATTTT. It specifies CASSAPRQTDTQYF. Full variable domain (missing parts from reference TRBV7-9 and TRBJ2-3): DTGVSQNPRHKITKRGQNVTFRCDPISEHNRLYWYRQTLGQGPEFLTYFQNEAQLEKSRLLSDRFSAERPKGSFSTLEIQRTEQGDSAMYLCASSAPRQTDTQYFGPGTRLTVL.

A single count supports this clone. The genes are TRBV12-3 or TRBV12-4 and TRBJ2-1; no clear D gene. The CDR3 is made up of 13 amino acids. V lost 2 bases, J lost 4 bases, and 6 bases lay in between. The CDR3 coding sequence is TGTGCCAGCAGTTTAACGCGGTACAATGAGCAGTTCTTC. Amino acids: CASSLTRYNEQFF.

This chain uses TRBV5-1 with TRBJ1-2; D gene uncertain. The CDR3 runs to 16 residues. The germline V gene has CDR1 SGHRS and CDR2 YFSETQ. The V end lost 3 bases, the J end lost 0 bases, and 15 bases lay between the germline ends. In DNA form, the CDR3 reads TGCGCCAGCAGCTCTACTGTGACAACCTCTAACTATGGCTACACCTTC. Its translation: CASSSTVTTSNYGYTF.